The rows below give T cell receptor beta chains drawn from one sample of a study of blood T cell repertoires in COVID-19. Generated by immunoSEQ multiplex PCR, the TCRdb table keeps only in-frame clones and is missing some. The sample shows approximately 230,000 clones, approximately 82% of them seen only once. Source material: PBMCs or T cells enriched from blood (not recorded which). The source is a man between 40 and 49 years old who had recovered from COVID-19. CDR3s include the opening cysteine and the closing phenylalanine or tryptophan. D genes are given only for firm matches. Some rows have no size entry. The others give once, few or many, or a class for an expanded clone.

clone_size	d_call	v_call	j_call	cdr3_aa	cdr3_nt
-	-	TRBV7-9	TRBJ1-1	CASSLLGAQTEAFF	TGTGCCAGCAGCTTATTAGGGGCCCAAACTGAAGCTTTCTTT
few	TRBD1	TRBV9	TRBJ1-6	CASSASGTVNSPLHF	TGTGCCAGCAGCGCCTCCGGGACAGTAAATTCACCCCTCCACTTT
once	TRBD1	TRBV2	TRBJ1-6	CASNPDRAYSPLHF	TGTGCCAGCAACCCGGACAGGGCGTATTCACCCCTCCACTTT
-	-	TRBV7-6	TRBJ2-6	CASSLGPGANVLTF	TGTGCCAGCAGCCTCGGTCCTGGGGCCAACGTCCTGACTTTC
once	TRBD1	TRBV2	TRBJ2-3	CASRQGADTQYF	TGTGCCAGCAGGCAGGGGGCAGATACGCAGTATTTT
few	TRBD1	TRBV28	TRBJ1-2	CAGRRVGQGAGYTF	TGTGCCGGCAGGCGGGTGGGACAGGGGGCTGGCTACACCTTC
-	-	TRBV7-2	TRBJ1-1	CASSLFGMNTEAFF	TGTGCCAGCAGCTTATTCGGGATGAACACTGAAGCTTTCTTT
few	TRBD1	TRBV19	TRBJ2-5	CASSTQYHRDSRETQYF	TGTGCCAGTAGTACACAATACCACCGGGACAGTCGGGAGACCCAGTACTTC
once	TRBD2	TRBV7-2	TRBJ2-3	CASVSGRADTQYF	TGTGCCAGCGTTAGCGGGAGGGCAGATACGCAGTATTTT
few	-	TRBV4-1	TRBJ1-2	CASSQESGLSYGYTF	TGCGCCAGCAGCCAAGAGTCCGGACTGAGCTATGGCTACACCTTC
-	TRBD1	TRBV28	TRBJ2-6	CASSSPTSDRAGANVLTF	TGTGCCAGCAGTTCCCCCACCTCAGACAGGGCTGGGGCCAACGTCCTGACTTTC
once	TRBD1	TRBV11-2	TRBJ1-4	CASSLVPGQGKKLFF	TGTGCCAGCAGCCTCGTACCGGGACAGGGAAAAAAACTGTTTTTT
-	-	TRBV6-5	TRBJ2-5	CASNQETQYF	TGTGCCAGTAACCAAGAGACCCAGTACTTC
-	-	TRBV28	TRBJ1-5	CASSLTGVRNQPQHF	TGTGCCAGCAGCCTGACCGGGGTCCGCAATCAGCCCCAGCATTTT
once	-	TRBV5-1	TRBJ1-1	CASTSGGRGTEAFF	TGCGCCAGCACCTCGGGGGGGCGCGGGACTGAAGCTTTCTTT
-	-	TRBV9	TRBJ1-1	CASSEGGGTEAFF	TGTGCCAGCAGCGAGGGCGGGGGTACTGAAGCTTTCTTT
-	-	TRBV12-3/TRBV12-4	TRBJ2-5	CASSRLEGETQYF	TGTGCCAGCAGCAGACTAGAAGGAGAGACCCAGTACTTC
-	-	TRBV1	TRBJ2-5	CTSSARTGEQETQYF	TGCACCAGCAGCGCAAGGACAGGGGAACAAGAGACCCAGTACTTC
-	TRBD2	TRBV10-3	TRBJ2-2	CAIRGDAGLALTGELFF	TGTGCCATCAGGGGGGATGCGGGACTAGCTCTCACCGGGGAGCTGTTTTTT
-	-	TRBV4-2	TRBJ2-2	CASSQERVTGELFF	TGTGCCAGCAGCCAAGAGAGAGTCACCGGGGAGCTGTTTTTT
-	-	TRBV10-1	TRBJ1-5	CASSDTNQPQHF	TGCGCCAGCAGTGACACTAATCAGCCCCAGCATTTT
-	-	TRBV5-1	TRBJ1-2	CASSFEFGGYTF	TGCGCCAGCAGCTTTGAATTCGGTGGCTACACCTTC
-	-	TRBV6-2/TRBV6-3	TRBJ2-3	CASSYQGSDTQYF	TGTGCCAGCAGTTACCAGGGGTCGGATACGCAGTATTTT
once	TRBD2	TRBV2	TRBJ2-1	CASSEARTSGVYEQFF	TGTGCCAGCAGTGAAGCGCGGACTAGCGGGGTATATGAGCAGTTCTTC
-	-	TRBV28	TRBJ1-1	CASSLSVGRTEAFF	TGTGCCAGCAGTTTATCTGTGGGGAGAACTGAAGCTTTCTTT
-	-	TRBV9	TRBJ1-2	CASSVDGGNYGYTF	TGTGCCAGCAGCGTAGATGGGGGGAACTATGGCTACACCTTC
-	TRBD1	TRBV25-1	TRBJ1-1	CASSITGALNTEAFF	TGTGCCAGCAGTATCACAGGGGCCTTGAACACTGAAGCTTTCTTT
-	-	TRBV7-9	TRBJ2-2	CASSPRARELFF	TGTGCCAGCAGCCCTCGTGCGAGGGAGCTGTTTTTT
-	TRBD2	TRBV4-3	TRBJ2-1	CASSQDGRGGDEQFF	TGCGCCAGCAGCCAGGACGGGAGGGGAGGGGATGAGCAGTTCTTC
-	TRBD1	TRBV10-3	TRBJ1-5	CAISRTGGVGDQPQHF	TGTGCCATCAGCCGTACAGGGGGTGTTGGGGATCAGCCCCAGCATTTT
-	-	TRBV10-3	TRBJ2-7	CAISANQRDYEQYF	TGTGCCATCAGTGCGAACCAGCGTGACTACGAGCAGTACTTC
-	TRBD1	TRBV29-1	TRBJ2-1	CSVEGDSTIYNEQFF	TGCAGCGTTGAAGGGGACAGCACTATTTACAATGAGCAGTTCTTC
-	TRBD2	TRBV19	TRBJ2-2	CASSIGPGGNTGELFF	TGTGCCAGTAGTATAGGTCCGGGGGGGAACACCGGGGAGCTGTTTTTT
-	TRBD2	TRBV2	TRBJ2-5	CAISPGLAGASETQYF	TGTGCCATCTCGCCCGGACTAGCGGGGGCCTCGGAGACCCAGTACTTC
few	-	TRBV7-9	TRBJ1-3	CASSRQGLTGNTIYF	TGTGCCAGCAGCCGCCAGGGGCTGACTGGAAACACCATATATTTT